The source of this T cell receptor (beta chain) is a study of OX40 agonist ivuxolimab in advanced cancers. Study-level information: The study enrolled dose-escalation patients with hepatocellular carcinoma, melanoma, renal cell or head and neck cancer.

Sequencing used immunoSEQ multiplex PCR; TCRdb keeps in-frame clones, though not all of them. Counted here are more than 80,000 clones, about 90% occurring once; the ten biggest clones make up 8.4%. This CDR3 is built from 12 residues. Trimming took 3 bases from V and 5 from J, leaving 6 bases between them. The germline V gene has CDR1 MDHEN and CDR2 SYDVKM. This sample comprised CD4+ or CD8+ T cells sorted from blood, obtained in a trial of the OX40 agonist ivuxolimab. This sequence joins TRBV28 and TRBJ2-3, with unresolved D. The sequence was collected from an adult with an advanced solid tumor such as melanoma, head and neck, liver or kidney cancer. As DNA, the CDR3 is TGTGCCAGCAGTTTTCTGGGAGATACGCAGTATTTT. It encodes CASSFLGDTQYF.